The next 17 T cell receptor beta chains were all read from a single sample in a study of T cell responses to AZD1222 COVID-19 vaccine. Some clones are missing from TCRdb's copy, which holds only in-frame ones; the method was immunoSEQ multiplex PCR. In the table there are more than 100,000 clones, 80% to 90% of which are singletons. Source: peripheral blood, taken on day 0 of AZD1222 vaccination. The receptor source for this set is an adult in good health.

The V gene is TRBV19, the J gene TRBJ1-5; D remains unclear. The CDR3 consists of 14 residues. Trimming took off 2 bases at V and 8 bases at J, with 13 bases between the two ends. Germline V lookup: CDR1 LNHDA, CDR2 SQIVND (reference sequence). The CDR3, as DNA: TGTGCCAGTAGTATACCCTCCCACGTTAAGCCCCAGCATTTT. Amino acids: CASSIPSHVKPQHF.

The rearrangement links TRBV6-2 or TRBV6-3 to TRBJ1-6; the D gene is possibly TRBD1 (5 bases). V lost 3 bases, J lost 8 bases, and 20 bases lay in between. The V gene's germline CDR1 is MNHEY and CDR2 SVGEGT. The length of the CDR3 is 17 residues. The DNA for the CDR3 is TGTGCCAGCAGTTATCGGCCCGGGCCGGGACTCTATTCACCCCTCCACTTT. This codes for CASSYRPGPGLYSPLHF.

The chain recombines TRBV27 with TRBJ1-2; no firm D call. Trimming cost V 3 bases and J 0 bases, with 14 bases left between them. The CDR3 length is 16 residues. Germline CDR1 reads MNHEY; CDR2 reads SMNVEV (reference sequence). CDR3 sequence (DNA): TGTGCCAGCAGTTTCCAAGCAGGCGGAGCTAACTATGGCTACACCTTC. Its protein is CASSFQAGGANYGYTF.

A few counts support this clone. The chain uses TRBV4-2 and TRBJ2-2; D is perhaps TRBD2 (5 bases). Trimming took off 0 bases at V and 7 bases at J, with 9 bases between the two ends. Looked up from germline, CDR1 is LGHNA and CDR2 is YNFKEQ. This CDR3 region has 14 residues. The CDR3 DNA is TGTGCCAGCAGCCAAGACGGGGTTAGCGGGGAGCTGTTTTTT. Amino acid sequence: CASSQDGVSGELFF.

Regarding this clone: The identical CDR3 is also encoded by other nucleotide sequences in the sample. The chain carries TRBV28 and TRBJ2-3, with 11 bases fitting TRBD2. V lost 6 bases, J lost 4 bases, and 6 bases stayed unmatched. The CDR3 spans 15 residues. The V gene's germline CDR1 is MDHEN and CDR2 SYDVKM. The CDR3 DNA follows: TGTGCCAGCAGCCTTAGCGGGAGGGCCCCAGATACGCAGTATTTT. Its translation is CASSLSGRAPDTQYF.

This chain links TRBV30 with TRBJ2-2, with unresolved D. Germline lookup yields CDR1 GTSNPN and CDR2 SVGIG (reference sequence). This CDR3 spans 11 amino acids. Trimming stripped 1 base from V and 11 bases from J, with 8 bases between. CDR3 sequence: CAWSAQSELFF. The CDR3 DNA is TGTGCCTGGAGTGCCCAGTCCGAGCTGTTTTTT.

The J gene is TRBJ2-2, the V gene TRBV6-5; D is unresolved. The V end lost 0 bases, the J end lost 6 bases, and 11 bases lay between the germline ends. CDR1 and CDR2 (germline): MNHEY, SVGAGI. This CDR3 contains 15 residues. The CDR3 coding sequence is TGTGCCAGCAGTTACTCTAAGAGCCTGGCCGGGGAGCTGTTTTTT. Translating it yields CASSYSKSLAGELFF.

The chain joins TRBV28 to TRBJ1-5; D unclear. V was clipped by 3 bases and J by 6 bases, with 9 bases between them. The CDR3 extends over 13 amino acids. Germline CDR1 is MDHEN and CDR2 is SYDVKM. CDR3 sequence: CASSFRAVQPQHF. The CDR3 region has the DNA TGTGCCAGCAGTTTTCGGGCAGTTCAGCCCCAGCATTTT.

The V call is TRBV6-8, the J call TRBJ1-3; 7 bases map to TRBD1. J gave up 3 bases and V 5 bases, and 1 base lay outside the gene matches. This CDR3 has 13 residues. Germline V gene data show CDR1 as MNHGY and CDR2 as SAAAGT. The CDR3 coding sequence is TGTGCCAGCAGTGACAGGGATGGAAACACCATATATTTT. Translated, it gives CASSDRDGNTIYF.

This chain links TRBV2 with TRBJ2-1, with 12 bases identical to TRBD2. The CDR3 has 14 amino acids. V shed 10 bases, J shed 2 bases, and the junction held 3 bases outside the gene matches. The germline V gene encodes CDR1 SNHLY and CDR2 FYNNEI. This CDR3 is CATPSGGAYNEQFF. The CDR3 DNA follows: TGTGCCACCCCTAGCGGGGGGGCCTACAATGAGCAGTTCTTC.

The CDR3: CASSPPPSSYNEQFF. The CDR3, as DNA: TGTGCCAGCAGTCCCCCCCCGAGCTCCTACAATGAGCAGTTCTTC. The V and J genes are TRBV28 and TRBJ2-1, with D uncertain. V was shortened by 5 bases and J by 0 bases, with 11 bases between the two germline ends. Germline CDR1 is MDHEN and CDR2 is SYDVKM. The CDR3 has 15 amino acids.

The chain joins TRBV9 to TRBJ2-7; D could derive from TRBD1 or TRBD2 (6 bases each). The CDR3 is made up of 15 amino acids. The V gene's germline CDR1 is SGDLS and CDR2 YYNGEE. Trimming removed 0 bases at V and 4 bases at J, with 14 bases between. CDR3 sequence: CASSVDTGAPYEQYF. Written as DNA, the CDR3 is TGTGCCAGCAGCGTAGATACGGGGGCACCATACGAGCAGTACTTC.

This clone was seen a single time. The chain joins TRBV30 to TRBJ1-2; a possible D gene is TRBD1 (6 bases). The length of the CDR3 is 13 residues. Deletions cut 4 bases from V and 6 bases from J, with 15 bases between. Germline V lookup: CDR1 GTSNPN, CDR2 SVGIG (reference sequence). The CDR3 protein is CAWIGQHGNGYTF. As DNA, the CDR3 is TGTGCCTGGATCGGACAGCACGGAAATGGCTACACCTTC.

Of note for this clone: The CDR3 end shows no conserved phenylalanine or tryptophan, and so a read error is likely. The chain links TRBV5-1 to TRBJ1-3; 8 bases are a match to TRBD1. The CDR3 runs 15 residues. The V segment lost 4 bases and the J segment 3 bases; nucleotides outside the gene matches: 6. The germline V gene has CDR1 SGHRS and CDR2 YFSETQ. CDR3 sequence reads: CASSLAGGRGNTIYS. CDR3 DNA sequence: TGCGCCAGCAGCCTTGCAGGGGGCCGTGGAAACACCATATATTCT.

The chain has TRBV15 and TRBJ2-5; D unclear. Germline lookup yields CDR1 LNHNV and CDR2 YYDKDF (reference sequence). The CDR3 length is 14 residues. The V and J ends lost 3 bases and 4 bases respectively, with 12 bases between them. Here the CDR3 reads CATSSGPSSETQYF. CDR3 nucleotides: TGTGCCACCAGCAGCGGACCATCGTCAGAGACCCAGTACTTC.

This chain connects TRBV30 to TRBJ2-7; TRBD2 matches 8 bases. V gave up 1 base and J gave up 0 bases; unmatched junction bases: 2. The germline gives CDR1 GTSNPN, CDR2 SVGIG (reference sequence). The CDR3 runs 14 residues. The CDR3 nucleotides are TGTGCCTGGAGTGAGGCGGGGGGCTCCTACGAGCAGTACTTC. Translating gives CAWSEAGGSYEQYF.

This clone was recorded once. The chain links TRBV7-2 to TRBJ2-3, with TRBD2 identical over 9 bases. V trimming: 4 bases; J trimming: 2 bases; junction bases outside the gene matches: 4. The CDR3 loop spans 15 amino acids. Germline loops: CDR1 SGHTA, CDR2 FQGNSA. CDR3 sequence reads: CASSWLAGFTDTQYF. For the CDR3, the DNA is TGTGCCAGCAGCTGGCTAGCGGGATTCACAGATACGCAGTATTTT.